Below are 22 T cell receptor beta chains sequenced from a single sample in a study of technical replicates of blood from several donors. Clones were read by immunoSEQ multiplex PCR, and TCRdb kept only the in-frame ones, dropping some. Of 40,000 to 60,000 clones listed, just over 85% are singletons. Sequencing was performed on PBMCs. The receptors were sampled from a human donor in good health. Some clones in this sample may be carry-over from other donors' samples.

The V call is TRBV5-4, the J call TRBJ2-1; D perhaps matches TRBD2 (6 bases). Trimming left V 1 base short and J 14 bases short, with 16 bases between. The CDR3 length is 13 residues. The germline V gene encodes CDR1 SGHNT and CDR2 YYREEE (reference sequence). CDR3 bases: TGTGCCAGCAGCTTGCCCGGGAGCCCACAGGAGTTCTTC. It encodes CASSLPGSPQEFF.

The rearrangement uses TRBV6-5 and TRBJ2-7; no clear D. From germline, CDR1 is MNHEY and CDR2 SVGAGI. Trimming left V 6 bases short and J 5 bases short, with 17 bases between. The CDR3 has 14 amino acids. In DNA form, the CDR3 reads TGTGCCAGCAGCCTCAACCCTAGGAGCCACGAGCAGTACTTC. Amino acid sequence: CASSLNPRSHEQYF.

The chain carries TRBV25-1 and TRBJ2-7; tentative D call: TRBD1 (5 bases). Looked up from germline, CDR1 is MGHDK and CDR2 is SYGVNS. The CDR3 length is 15 residues. Trimming shortened V by 8 bases and J by 2 bases, and 19 bases separated the two germline ends. The CDR3 sequence: CASAALRGATYEQYF. The CDR3 DNA reads as TGTGCCAGCGCCGCTCTAAGGGGCGCGACCTACGAGCAGTACTTC.

V gene TRBV5-1 combines with J gene TRBJ1-1; D remains ambiguous. Germline values: CDR1 SGHRS, CDR2 YFSETQ. The CDR3 loop spans 12 amino acids. V was pared by 0 bases and J by 8 bases, with 8 bases between. The CDR3 region has the DNA TGCGCCAGCAGCTTGGATTCCCTGGAAGCTTTCTTT. Protein product: CASSLDSLEAFF.

This clone has just a few counts. The rearrangement links TRBV30 to TRBJ1-3; TRBD1 agrees at 12 bases. The CDR3 consists of 15 residues. The germline V gene encodes CDR1 GTSNPN and CDR2 SVGIG (reference sequence). J gave up 3 bases and V 3 bases, and 3 bases lay outside the gene matches. The CDR3 DNA reads as TGTGCCTGGAGCGGGGACAGGGGGCATGGAAACACCATATATTTT. The encoded protein is CAWSGDRGHGNTIYF.

The CDR3 region has the DNA TGTGCCAGCAGCGTAGCCAGGGAGGAGACTGAAGCTTTCTTT. It yields the protein CASSVAREETEAFF. The V call is TRBV9, the J call TRBJ1-1, with TRBD1 as a possible D gene (5 bases). Germline V gene data show CDR1 as SGDLS and CDR2 as YYNGEE. Trimming stripped 0 bases from V and 5 bases from J, with 11 bases between. There are 14 residues in the CDR3. Complete variable domain (other parts from reference TRBV9 and TRBJ1-1): DSGVTQTPKHLITATGQRVTLRCSPRSGDLSVYWYQQSLDQGLQFLIQYYNGEERAKGNILERFSAQQFPDLHSELNLSSLELGDSALYFCASSVAREETEAFFGQGTRLTVV.

V is TRBV5-1 and J is TRBJ2-7; the D is unclear. The V gene lost 1 base and the J gene lost 5 bases, with 13 bases spanning the gap. CDR3 length equals 14 residues. The germline V gene encodes CDR1 SGHRS and CDR2 YFSETQ. The CDR3 DNA sequence: TGCGCCAGCAGCTTGACGAGGTCCGAACACGAGCAGTACTTC. Amino acids: CASSLTRSEHEQYF.

V and J are TRBV4-2 and TRBJ1-5; possibly TRBD1 for D (6 bases). V lost 0 bases, J lost 7 bases, and 16 bases lay in between. The CDR3 runs to 16 residues. Germline-derived CDR1 and CDR2 are LGHNA and YNFKEQ. Here the CDR3 DNA reads TGTGCCAGCAGCCAAGAGGAGGTGGGGGCGCGACAGCCCCAGCATTTT. This translates into CASSQEEVGARQPQHF.

J is TRBJ1-1 and V is TRBV4-3; D not certain. The germline gives CDR1 LGHNA, CDR2 YSLEER. The CDR3 extends over 14 amino acids. Trimming removed 0 bases at V and 1 base at J, with 6 bases between. CDR3 protein: CASSQDEANTEAFF. The CDR3 nucleotides read TGCGCCAGCAGCCAAGATGAGGCGAACACTGAAGCTTTCTTT.

V and J are TRBV12-5 and TRBJ2-3; no definite D call. From germline, CDR1 is LGHNT and CDR2 FRNRAP. The CDR3 is made up of 13 amino acids. V was clipped by 0 bases and J by 6 bases, with 7 bases between them. The CDR3 loop reads CASGLVLRDTQYF. CDR3 DNA sequence: TGTGCTAGTGGTTTGGTACTAAGGGATACGCAGTATTTT.

The V call is TRBV5-6, the J call TRBJ1-1; no clear D gene. V lost 4 bases to trimming and J lost 9 bases, with 22 bases between them. This CDR3 region has 15 residues. Germline CDR1 reads SGHDT; CDR2 reads YYEEEE. The CDR3: CASSLVSGFMDQAFF. The CDR3 bases are TGTGCCAGCAGCCTAGTGTCGGGATTCATGGACCAAGCTTTCTTT.

The chain is built from TRBV29-1 and TRBJ2-2; tentative D call: TRBD2 (5 bases). The CDR3 contains 12 residues. The germline gives CDR1 SQVTM, CDR2 ANQGSEA. V lost 5 bases to trimming and J lost 7 bases, with 11 bases between them. CDR3 loop: CSVTPGNGELFF. The CDR3 DNA sequence: TGCAGCGTTACCCCGGGAAACGGGGAGCTGTTTTTT.

The chain recombines TRBV4-1 with TRBJ2-7; weak D call: TRBD2 (5 bases). Trimming stripped 0 bases from V and 0 bases from J, with 12 bases between. The V gene's germline CDR1 is MGHRA and CDR2 YSYEKL. The CDR3 covers 16 residues. The CDR3: CASSQEQERLSYEQYF. CDR3 sequence (DNA): TGCGCCAGCAGCCAAGAGCAGGAGCGGCTCTCCTACGAGCAGTACTTC.

The chain joins TRBV5-4 to TRBJ1-1; 9 nucleotides line up with TRBD1. The CDR3 has 17 residues. Germline V gene data show CDR1 as SGHNT and CDR2 as YYREEE (reference sequence). J gave up 2 bases and V 4 bases, and 12 bases lay outside the gene matches. CDR3 coding DNA: TGTGCCAGCAGCCCCCGGGACAGGGCAATCATTAACACTGAAGCTTTCTTT. It yields the protein CASSPRDRAIINTEAFF.

This chain links TRBV18 with TRBJ1-2; 9 positions match TRBD1. The germline V gene has CDR1 KGHSH and CDR2 LQKENI. J was trimmed by 0 bases and V by 3 bases; bases with no gene match: 8. CDR3 length: 17 residues. The CDR3, as DNA: TGTGCCAGCTCACCCGAAATCGGGACAGGGTCTAACTATGGCTACACCTTC. Translation gives CASSPEIGTGSNYGYTF.

In DNA, the CDR3 is TGCGCCAGCAGCTTTCTATCCGGGGTACAAGAGACCCAGTACTTC. Its translation is CASSFLSGVQETQYF. The chain employs TRBV5-1 and TRBJ2-5, with TRBD2 as a possible D gene (5 bases). Per the germline V gene, CDR1 is SGHRS and CDR2 is YFSETQ. V was clipped by 2 bases and J by 2 bases, with 13 bases between them. CDR3 size: 15 residues.

The gene calls are TRBV19 and TRBJ1-1; tentative D call: TRBD1 (5 bases). Germline CDR1 is LNHDA and CDR2 is SQIVND (reference sequence). The CDR3 is 11 amino acids. The CDR3 region is CVTGDLPGAFF. CDR3 DNA sequence: TGTGTCACGGGGGACCTCCCCGGGGCTTTCTTT.

This chain connects TRBV7-9 to TRBJ1-5; D remains ambiguous. V shed 1 base and J shed 4 bases, with 5 bases lying between them. Germline V gene data show CDR1 as SEHNR and CDR2 as FQNEAQ (reference sequence). The CDR3 has 13 residues. CDR3 DNA sequence: TGTGCCAGCAGCTTAGAACAGAATCAGCCCCAGCATTTT. The encoded protein is CASSLEQNQPQHF. Looking up the rest from reference TRBV7-9 and TRBJ1-5 gives the full variable domain: DTGVSQNPRHKITKRGQNVTFRCDPISEHNRLYWYRQTLGQGPEFLTYFQNEAQLEKSRLLSDRFSAERPKGSFSTLEIQRTEQGDSAMYLCASSLEQNQPQHFGDGTRLSIL.

The J gene is TRBJ2-5, the V gene TRBV5-1; D is uncertain. The germline V gene has CDR1 SGHRS and CDR2 YFSETQ. Trimming left V 4 bases short and J 1 base short, with 2 bases between. The CDR3 contains 11 residues. The CDR3 DNA sequence: TGCGCCAGCAGCCTCCAAGAGACCCAGTACTTC. Protein sequence: CASSLQETQYF. Based on the CDR3 plus reference TRBV5-1 and TRBJ2-5, the full variable domain is KAGVTQTPRYLIKTRGQQVTLSCSPISGHRSVSWYQQTPGQGLQFLFEYFSETQRNKGNFPGRFSGRQFSNSRSEMNVSTLELGDSALYLCASSLQETQYFGPGTRLLVL.

This clone was counted only a few times. CDR3 protein: CASRRQADSSYEQYF. CDR3 DNA: TGTGCCAGCAGGCGACAGGCGGATAGCTCCTACGAGCAGTACTTC. The rearrangement links TRBV27 to TRBJ2-7; perhaps TRBD1 as D (6 bases). CDR1 and CDR2 from the germline V gene are MNHEY and SMNVEV (reference sequence). This CDR3 has 15 residues. V was cut by 6 bases and J by 0 bases, with 15 bases left in between.

The chain joins TRBV5-1 to TRBJ2-7; the D gene is possibly TRBD2 (5 bases). Between the trimmed V and J ends, which lost 2 bases and 5 bases, there was a span of 11 bases. Germline loops: CDR1 SGHRS, CDR2 YFSETQ. This CDR3 comprises 13 residues. The CDR3 coding sequence is TGCGCCAGCAGCTTTGAGGGTGCCCACGAGCAGTACTTC. The encoded protein is CASSFEGAHEQYF.

The CDR3 spells CASSSWTVWEQYF. DNA for the CDR3: TGTGCCAGCAGCTCCTGGACAGTCTGGGAGCAGTACTTC. The genes are TRBV7-9 and TRBJ2-7, with a tentative D call TRBD1 (6 bases). V lost 4 bases and J 7 bases, leaving 14 bases between the germline ends. This CDR3 is 13 amino acids long. CDR1 and CDR2 from the germline V gene are SEHNR and FQNEAQ (reference sequence). Supplemented by reference TRBV7-9 and TRBJ2-7, the full variable domain reads DTGVSQNPRHKITKRGQNVTFRCDPISEHNRLYWYRQTLGQGPEFLTYFQNEAQLEKSRLLSDRFSAERPKGSFSTLEIQRTEQGDSAMYLCASSSWTVWEQYFGPGTRLTVT.